These T cell receptor beta chains were read from a single sample in a study of T cell responses to AZD1222 COVID-19 vaccine. Sequenced by immunoSEQ multiplex PCR; TCRdb stores in-frame clones only, minus some. The sample carries some 60,000 clones, roughly nine tenths recorded once. The sequencing here drew on peripheral blood, taken 28 days after the second AZD1222 dose. The receptors originated from an adult who received the AZD1222 COVID-19 vaccine. Both conserved end residues are part of each CDR3. The D gene is left open where the match is weak. Size tells how often a clone was seen (once, few, many) or the class of an expanded clone, and some rows leave it out.

V gene,J gene,clone size,D gene,CDR3 protein,CDR3 DNA
TRBV28,TRBJ2-1,.,.,CASSLLGTYNEQFF,TGTGCCAGCAGTTTATTGGGTACCTACAATGAGCAGTTCTTC
TRBV7-6,TRBJ2-2,.,.,CASSFYRGANTGELFF,TGTGCCAGCAGCTTTTATAGAGGGGCGAACACCGGGGAGCTGTTTTTT
TRBV19,TRBJ1-2,.,TRBD1,CASSISDRGNYGYTF,TGTGCCAGTAGTATTTCGGACAGGGGTAACTATGGCTACACCTTC
TRBV4-1,TRBJ2-7,.,TRBD2,CASSQLAASSYEQYF,TGCGCCAGCAGCCAACTAGCGGCGAGCTCCTACGAGCAGTACTTC
TRBV2,TRBJ2-3,.,.,CASRGPNKDTQYF,TGTGCCAGCAGGGGACCTAACAAAGATACGCAGTATTTT
TRBV5-1,TRBJ2-1,large,.,CASSSTQGNEQFF,TGCGCCAGCAGCTCTACCCAGGGCAATGAGCAGTTCTTC
TRBV6-1,TRBJ1-5,.,.,CASSEGLWGNQPQHF,TGTGCCAGCAGTGAAGGCCTGTGGGGCAATCAGCCCCAGCATTTT
TRBV12-5,TRBJ1-5,.,.,CASGLVLAYSNQPQHF,TGTGCTAGTGGTTTGGTGCTGGCCTATAGCAATCAGCCCCAGCATTTT
TRBV20-1,TRBJ2-2,once,TRBD1,CSASRLGQQTGELFF,TGCAGTGCTAGTCGCTTGGGACAGCAAACCGGGGAGCTGTTTTTT
TRBV7-2,TRBJ2-6,.,.,CASRGNGANVLTF,TGTGCCAGCAGGGGGAACGGGGCCAACGTCCTGACTTTC
TRBV5-1,TRBJ2-2,.,.,CASSPIQNTGELFF,TGCGCCAGCAGCCCTATACAGAACACCGGGGAGCTGTTTTTT
TRBV30,TRBJ2-7,.,TRBD2,CARGSGASSYEQYF,TGTGCTCGCGGCAGCGGGGCGAGCTCCTACGAGCAGTACTTC
TRBV24-1,TRBJ1-5,.,.,CATSEGAGDQPQHF,TGTGCCACCAGTGAAGGTGCAGGGGATCAGCCCCAGCATTTT
TRBV6-5,TRBJ2-4,few,.,CASSDSAPLNIQYF,TGTGCCAGCAGTGACTCCGCCCCCCTAAACATTCAGTACTTC
TRBV7-8,TRBJ2-5,.,.,CASSFRDQETQYF,TGTGCCAGCAGCTTCCGGGATCAAGAGACCCAGTACTTC
TRBV7-9,TRBJ1-2,.,.,CASSFRGLYGYTF,TGTGCCAGCAGCTTTAGGGGTCTCTATGGCTACACCTTC
TRBV7-2,TRBJ1-5,.,.,CASSPSGGYQHF,TGTGCCAGCAGCCCCAGCGGAGGATACCAGCATTTT
TRBV24-1,TRBJ2-5,.,TRBD1,CATSDQTGGFYLETQYF,TGTGCCACCAGTGACCAGACAGGGGGCTTTTACTTGGAGACCCAGTACTTC
TRBV4-2,TRBJ2-1,.,TRBD2,CASSQPTSGGDYNEQFF,TGTGCCAGCAGCCAACCGACTAGCGGGGGGGACTACAATGAGCAGTTCTTC
TRBV20-1,TRBJ2-2,.,.,CSARGAGELFF,TGCAGCGCCAGGGGGGCTGGGGAGCTGTTTTTT
TRBV19,TRBJ2-2,.,TRBD2,CASRELAGGAGELFF,TGTGCCAGTAGAGAACTAGCGGGAGGTGCCGGGGAGCTGTTTTTT